This TCR beta chain was captured by sequencing in a study of blood T cell repertoires in COVID-19. Looking at the study overall: Sample material is recorded as cDNA or gDNA derived from T cells, B-cell-depleted T cells, or PBMCs.

V lost 2 bases and J lost 4; bases outside the gene matches: 17. Per the germline V gene, CDR1 is MNHNS and CDR2 is SASEGT. The CDR3 extends over 21 amino acids. Per the authors' pipeline: By means of reference gene primer amplification, nucleated cell counts were estimated. Profiled with immunoSEQ multiplex PCR; TCRdb holds only in-frame clones, not every one. V, J and clone size derive from that table, while D and trimming were established from the DNA sequence. Of about 270,000 clones listed, 70% to 90% are singletons. This chain joins TRBV6-1 and TRBJ2-6; 10 bases agree with TRBD2. This clonotype was sampled from a woman aged 70-85 years with acute or convalescent COVID-19. The specimen sequenced was peripheral blood. CDR3 region: CASSERPPGGSGGSGANVLTF. The CDR3 DNA is TGTGCCAGCAGTGAACGTCCCCCCGGGGGTAGCGGGGGGTCAGGGGCCAACGTCCTGACTTTC.